These T cell receptor beta chains were read from a single sample in a study of graft-versus-host responses after intestinal transplantation. These TCRs' antigens remain unknown. Clones were read by immunoSEQ multiplex PCR, and TCRdb kept only the in-frame ones, dropping some. Among about 150,000 clones, roughly 91% were seen once, and the ten largest hold 0.15% to 0.2%. Sequenced material: unstimulated CD4+ T cells sorted from spleen or lymph node cells, taken before intestinal transplant. The receptors stem from a human donor who received an intestinal transplant. CDR3s include the opening cysteine and the closing phenylalanine or tryptophan. Fields, in order: V gene, J gene, D gene, clone size, CDR3 protein, CDR3 DNA. A D gene is named only where the DNA matches it firmly. Size tells how often a clone was seen (once, few, many) or the class of an expanded clone, and some rows leave it out.

TRBV6-1,TRBJ1-5,-,-,CASSSSGSNQPQHF,TGTGCCAGCAGTTCCAGTGGCAGCAATCAGCCCCAGCATTTT
TRBV29-1,TRBJ1-1,-,once,CSVEGIVLNTEAFF,TGCAGCGTTGAAGGTATAGTGTTGAACACTGAAGCTTTCTTT
TRBV27,TRBJ2-3,-,-,CASSFWGDLTDTQYF,TGTGCCAGCTCGTTTTGGGGGGACCTCACAGATACGCAGTATTTT
TRBV30,TRBJ1-1,-,-,CAWRTKITEAFF,TGTGCCTGGAGAACGAAAATCACTGAAGCTTTCTTT
TRBV27,TRBJ2-6,-,-,CASSSPGQDIRRANVLTF,TGTGCCAGCAGTTCCCCGGGACAAGACATCCGGAGGGCCAACGTCCTGACTTTC
TRBV19,TRBJ1-1,TRBD1,-,CASSRGGNTEAFF,TGTGCCAGTAGCAGGGGGGGGAACACTGAAGCTTTCTTT
TRBV6-1,TRBJ2-7,TRBD2,-,CASRGTSGRAGEQYF,TGTGCCAGCAGAGGGACTAGCGGGAGGGCCGGCGAGCAGTACTTC
TRBV5-1,TRBJ1-2,-,-,CASSLGPVGFYGYTF,TGCGCCAGCAGCTTGGGCCCCGTTGGGTTCTATGGCTACACCTTC
TRBV10-3,TRBJ2-4,TRBD1,-,CAISGEGQGVTKNIQYF,TGTGCCATCAGTGGAGAAGGACAGGGGGTGACCAAAAACATTCAGTACTTC
TRBV2,TRBJ2-3,-,-,CASIAVGLSTDTQYF,TGTGCCAGCATCGCGGTGGGGTTAAGCACAGATACGCAGTATTTT
TRBV4-1,TRBJ1-2,-,-,CASSRVGGNYGYTF,TGCGCCAGCAGCCGCGTCGGGGGTAACTATGGCTACACCTTC
TRBV11-1,TRBJ2-1,-,-,CASSQDSITYNEQFF,TGTGCCAGCAGCCAGGACTCGATAACCTACAATGAGCAGTTCTTC
TRBV7-3,TRBJ2-7,-,-,CASSQGGNEQYF,TGTGCCAGCAGCCAGGGGGGCAACGAGCAGTACTTC
TRBV21-1,TRBJ2-4,-,-,CASSKGMGDNIQYF,TGTGCCAGCAGCAAAGGGATGGGGGACAACATTCAGTACTTC
TRBV5-1,TRBJ2-3,-,once,CASSLDHTQYF,TGCGCCAGCAGCTTGGATCATACGCAGTATTTT
TRBV28,TRBJ2-3,-,-,CASISEGWALDTQYF,TGTGCCAGCATCTCTGAAGGTTGGGCCCTAGATACGCAGTATTTT
TRBV10-3,TRBJ1-5,-,-,CAIQARDQPQHF,TGTGCCATCCAGGCCCGCGATCAGCCCCAGCATTTT
TRBV29-1,TRBJ2-4,-,-,CSVVMVSLAKNIQYF,TGCAGCGTTGTCATGGTTTCACTAGCCAAAAACATTCAGTACTTC
TRBV30,TRBJ1-2,TRBD1,-,CASITGGHTF,TGTGCCTCCATAACAGGGGGTCACACCTTC
TRBV7-6,TRBJ2-7,-,once,CASSLEHRTYEQYF,TGTGCCAGCAGCTTAGAGCACAGGACCTACGAGCAGTACTTC
TRBV19,TRBJ2-3,TRBD1,-,CASKQGWSTDTQYF,TGTGCCAGTAAACAGGGGTGGAGCACAGATACGCAGTATTTT
TRBV7-2,TRBJ2-7,-,-,CASSLAPNEQYF,TGTGCCAGCAGCTTAGCCCCCAACGAGCAGTACTTC
TRBV28,TRBJ1-5,-,-,CASSLNLGTTRNQPQHF,TGTGCCAGCAGTTTAAACCTAGGGACCACTAGGAATCAGCCCCAGCATTTT
TRBV7-2,TRBJ2-4,TRBD2,-,CASSLKTWLAGGGKNIQYF,TGTGCCAGCAGCTTAAAGACCTGGCTAGCGGGAGGCGGCAAAAACATTCAGTACTTC
TRBV5-1,TRBJ1-3,-,-,CASSFDSGNTIYF,TGCGCCAGCAGCTTTGATTCTGGAAACACCATATATTTT
TRBV16,TRBJ1-2,-,-,CASSQTQGGGYGYTF,TGTGCCAGCAGCCAAACCCAGGGAGGGGGCTATGGCTACACCTTC